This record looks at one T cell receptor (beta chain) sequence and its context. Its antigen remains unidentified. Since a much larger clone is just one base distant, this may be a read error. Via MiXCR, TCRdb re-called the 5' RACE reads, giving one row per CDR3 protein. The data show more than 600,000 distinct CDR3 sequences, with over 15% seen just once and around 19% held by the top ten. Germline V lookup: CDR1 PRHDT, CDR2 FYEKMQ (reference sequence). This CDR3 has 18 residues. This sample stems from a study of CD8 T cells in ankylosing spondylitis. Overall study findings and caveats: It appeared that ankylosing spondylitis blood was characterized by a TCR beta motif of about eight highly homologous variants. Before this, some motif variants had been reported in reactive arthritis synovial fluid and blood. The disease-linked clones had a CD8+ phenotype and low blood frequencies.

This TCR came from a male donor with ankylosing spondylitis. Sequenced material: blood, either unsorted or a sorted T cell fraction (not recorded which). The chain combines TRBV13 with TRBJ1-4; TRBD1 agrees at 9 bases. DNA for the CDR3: TGTGCCCGCAGCATGGGACAGGGAAAGGGGCCAACTAATGAAAAACTGTTTTTT. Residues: CARSMGQGKGPTNEKLFF. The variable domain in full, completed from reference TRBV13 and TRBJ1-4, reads AAGVIQSPRHLIKEKRETATLKCYPIPRHDTVYWYQQGPGQDPQFLISFYEKMQSDKGSIPDRFSAQQFSDYHSELNMSSLELGDSALYFCARSMGQGKGPTNEKLFFGSGTQLSVL.